This T cell receptor beta chain was identified during a study of shared clonotypes between healthy human individuals. Produced via immunoSEQ multiplex PCR; TCRdb's table is partial and in-frame only. The data show about a million clones, around 74% seen once. This CDR3 comprises 14 residues. V dropped 5 bases and J dropped 4 bases, with 15 bases sitting between them. CDR1 is SGHVS and CDR2 is FNYEAQ in the germline V gene. The sequenced sample consisted of memory CD4+ T cells sorted from blood. Regarding subset: CD45RA-negative fraction. The source of this sequence is a young man in good health. The chain joins TRBV7-6 to TRBJ2-7; D might be TRBD2 (5 bases). The CDR3, as DNA: TGTGCCAGCAGCCCAGGCGGGCTGAGATACGAGCAGTACTTC. As protein: CASSPGGLRYEQYF.